The clone carrying this T cell receptor beta chain turned up a few times. V was shortened by 10 bases and J by 1 base, with 13 bases between the two germline ends. Germline loops: CDR1 ENHRY, CDR2 SYGVKD. The CDR3 contains 13 residues. The sample comes from a study of T cells in Graves' hyperthyroidism and ophthalmopathy. Authors of the study amplified TCR beta CDR3 regions from RNA transcripts. HTBI primers were used for first-round RT-PCR of the TCR CDR3. From the multiplex PCR reads, TCRdb called clonotypes with MiXCR, one entry per CDR3 protein. Of some 720,000 distinct CDR3 sequences listed, 16% are singletons.

Sequencing was performed on blood. The chain employs TRBV10-3 and TRBJ1-1; TRBD1 might be the D (6 bases). The TCR originated in a man aged 18 to 30 with Graves' hyperthyroidism. The CDR3 loop is CATTGSANTEAFF. The CDR3 region has the DNA TGTGCCACCACAGGGTCGGCGAACACTGAAGCTTTCTTT.